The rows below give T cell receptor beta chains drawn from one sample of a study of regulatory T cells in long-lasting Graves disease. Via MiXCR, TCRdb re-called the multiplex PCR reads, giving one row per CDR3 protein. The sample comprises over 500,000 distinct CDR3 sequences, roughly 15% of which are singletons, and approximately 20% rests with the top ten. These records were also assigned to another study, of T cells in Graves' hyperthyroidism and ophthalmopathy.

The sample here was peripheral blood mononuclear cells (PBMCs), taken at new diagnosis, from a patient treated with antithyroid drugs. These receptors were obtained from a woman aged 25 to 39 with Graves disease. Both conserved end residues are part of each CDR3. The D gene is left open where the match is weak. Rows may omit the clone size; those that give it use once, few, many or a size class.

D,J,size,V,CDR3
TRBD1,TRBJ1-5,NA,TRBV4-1,CASRQGAGGSNQPQHF
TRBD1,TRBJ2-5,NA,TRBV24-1,CATSEARPTGGETQYF
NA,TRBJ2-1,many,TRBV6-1,CASSDSFNNEQFF
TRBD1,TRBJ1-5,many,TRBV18,CASSPQGTANSNQPQHF
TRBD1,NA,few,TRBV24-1,CATSDNDRGRQETQYF
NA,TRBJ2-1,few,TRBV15,CATSRVVLHNEQFF
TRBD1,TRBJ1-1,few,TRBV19,CASSTGNRGLNTEAFF
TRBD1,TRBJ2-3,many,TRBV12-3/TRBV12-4,CASSGTGAPWDTQYF
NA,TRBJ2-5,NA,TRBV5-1,CASSLAPPGETQYF
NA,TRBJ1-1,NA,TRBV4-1,CASSHPPAWNTEAFF
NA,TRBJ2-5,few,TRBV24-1,CATSDSQIQYF
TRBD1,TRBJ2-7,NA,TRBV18,CASSQQGSLGDEQYF
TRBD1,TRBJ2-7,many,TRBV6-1,CASSEGQGAFYEQYF
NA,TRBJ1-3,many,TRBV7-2,CASSLLGGNTIYF
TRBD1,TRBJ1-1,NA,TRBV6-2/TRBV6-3,CASSGIKSDRGF
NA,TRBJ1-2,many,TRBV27,CASSPQGYGYTF
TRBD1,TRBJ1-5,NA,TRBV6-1,CASRVIWTGGDPQPQHF
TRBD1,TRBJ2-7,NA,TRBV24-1,CVTSDFPTGDQYF
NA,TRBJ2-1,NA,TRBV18,CASSPETAGYEQFF
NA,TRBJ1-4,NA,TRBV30,CAWWRNEKLFF
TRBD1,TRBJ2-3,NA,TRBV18,CASSPPGQGSDTQYF
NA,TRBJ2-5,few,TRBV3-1,CASSSRSLTRKETQYF
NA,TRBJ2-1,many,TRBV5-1,CASSPQSHGGYNEQFF
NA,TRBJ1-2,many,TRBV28,CASSLTGSSGYTF
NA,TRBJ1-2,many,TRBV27,CASSLFPPHPVRQTFYGYTF
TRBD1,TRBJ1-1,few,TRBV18,CASSPPGQGGTEAFF
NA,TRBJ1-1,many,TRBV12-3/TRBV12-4,CASSFRPGGNTEAFF
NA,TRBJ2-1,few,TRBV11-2,CASSLDTLGGQGEQFF
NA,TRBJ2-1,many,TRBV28,CASSFGVSSYNEQFF
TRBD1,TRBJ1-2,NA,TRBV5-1,CASSRGTGEVDYGYTF
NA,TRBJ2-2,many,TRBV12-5,CASGNREIPFTGELFF
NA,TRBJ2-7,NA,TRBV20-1,CSAKRDSGYEQYF
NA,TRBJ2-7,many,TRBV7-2,CASSRDRGLAENYEQYF
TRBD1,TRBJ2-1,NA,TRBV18,CASSLRQGDEQFF
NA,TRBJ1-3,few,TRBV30,CAWTDPGNTIYF